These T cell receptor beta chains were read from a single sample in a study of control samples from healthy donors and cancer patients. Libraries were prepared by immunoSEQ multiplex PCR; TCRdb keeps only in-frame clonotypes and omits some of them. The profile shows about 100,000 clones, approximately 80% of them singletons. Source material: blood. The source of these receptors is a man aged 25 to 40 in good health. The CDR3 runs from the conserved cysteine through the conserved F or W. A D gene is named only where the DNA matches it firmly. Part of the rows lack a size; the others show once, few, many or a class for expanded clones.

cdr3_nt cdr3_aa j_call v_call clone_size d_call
TGTGCCAGCAGTGAAGACGTGGAGTTTACTGAAGCTTTCTTT CASSEDVEFTEAFF TRBJ1-1 TRBV6-1 - -
TGTGCAAGTCGCTTACTCCGGGACAGGGTCCCGGCCTTCTATCAGCCCCAGCATTTT CASRLLRDRVPAFYQPQHF TRBJ1-5 TRBV12-2 - -
TGTGCCAGCTCAGCCGACAGGGATGAAAAACTGTTTTTT CASSADRDEKLFF TRBJ1-4 TRBV18 - TRBD1
TGTGCCAGCAGCGGGGGGGGCTTTCCAGATACGCAGTATTTT CASSGGGFPDTQYF TRBJ2-3 TRBV9 - -
TGTGCCAGCAGCCAGACCGGGACGGTAAATTCACCCCTCCACTTT CASSQTGTVNSPLHF TRBJ1-6 TRBV9 - -
TGTGCCAGCAGCCCAGGGTCCCCAGTGAAGACCCAGTACTTC CASSPGSPVKTQYF TRBJ2-5 TRBV7-9 - -
TGTGCCAGCAGTCTACAGGGGATGAGCGACGAGCAGTACTTC CASSLQGMSDEQYF TRBJ2-7 TRBV6-5 - TRBD1
TGTGCCAGCAGTGAAGTGCTAGCGGGGGCCTACAATGAGCAGTTCTTC CASSEVLAGAYNEQFF TRBJ2-1 TRBV2 once TRBD2
TGTGCCAGCATCAAAACCAGGGATTCACCCCTCCACTTT CASIKTRDSPLHF TRBJ1-6 TRBV6-5 - -
TGTGCCAGCAGTTCGGGACAGATCAATCAGCCCCAGCATTTT CASSSGQINQPQHF TRBJ1-5 TRBV27 - TRBD1
TGTGCCAGCAGCTTAGGACAGGTCTCCTCTGGAAACACCATATATTTT CASSLGQVSSGNTIYF TRBJ1-3 TRBV7-2 once -
TGTGCCAGCAGCCAGAGAGTCTCCTACGAGCAGTACTTC CASSQRVSYEQYF TRBJ2-7 TRBV3-1/TRBV3-2 - -
TGCGCCAGCAGCTTGGAAGTCCGCAACTATGGCTACACCTTC CASSLEVRNYGYTF TRBJ1-2 TRBV5-1 few -
TGTGCCAGCAGTGCGGTGGGCGCAGATACGCAGTATTTT CASSAVGADTQYF TRBJ2-3 TRBV2 - -
TGTGCCAGTAGTCTCGAGGGCAGGGCATGGCAGCCCCAGCATTTT CASSLEGRAWQPQHF TRBJ1-5 TRBV19 - -
TGTGCCTGGAGTCCTATTTCCGGGACAGGGTCTGGAAACACCATATATTTT CAWSPISGTGSGNTIYF TRBJ1-3 TRBV30 - TRBD1
TGTGCCAGCAGCTGGCAAGGGAGGGGTGAAAAACTGTTTTTT CASSWQGRGEKLFF TRBJ1-4 TRBV5-8 - -
TGTGCCAGCAGCTTAGATCGTGGTTCCCAAGGGGCAACTAATGAAAAACTGTTTTTT CASSLDRGSQGATNEKLFF TRBJ1-4 TRBV11-3 - -
TGCGCCAGCAGTGAGTACAGAGACTATGGCTACACCTTC CASSEYRDYGYTF TRBJ1-2 TRBV10-1 - -
TGTGCCAGCAGCCCCGGGGGGCGGGAGTACACTGAAGCTTTCTTT CASSPGGREYTEAFF TRBJ1-1 TRBV11-3 - -
TGTGCCAGCAGCTTGTCTCCCAGGACAACTACTAACTATGGCTACACCTTC CASSLSPRTTTNYGYTF TRBJ1-2 TRBV7-8 few -
TGTGCCAGCAGCCCCGGCGGGGGGACCACAGATACGCAGTATTTT CASSPGGGTTDTQYF TRBJ2-3 TRBV11-2 - TRBD2
TGTGCCAGCAGTGAAGAGCGGACAGACTTCAATCAGCCCCAGCATTTT CASSEERTDFNQPQHF TRBJ1-5 TRBV2 - -
TGCGCCAGCAGCTTATCCGGGACAATGAACACTGAAGCTTTCTTT CASSLSGTMNTEAFF TRBJ1-1 TRBV5-1 - -
TGTGCCAGCAGGGGGGATGAAACCACCGGGGAGCTGTTTTTT CASRGDETTGELFF TRBJ2-2 TRBV2 - -
TGTGCCAGCAGACGACAGGGGGCGCAAGGGGATACGCAGTATTTT CASRRQGAQGDTQYF TRBJ2-3 TRBV2 - TRBD1
TGTGCCAGCAGCCAAGATATTACCACCGGGACTGAAGCTTTCTTT CASSQDITTGTEAFF TRBJ1-1 TRBV4-2 - -
TGTGCCAGCAGTCGTGACAGCTATAATTCACCCCTCCACTTT CASSRDSYNSPLHF TRBJ1-6 TRBV2 - -
TGTGCCTGGAGTCTCAGCCATTCTAACTATGGCTACACCTTC CAWSLSHSNYGYTF TRBJ1-2 TRBV30 once -
TGTGCCAGCAGCTTAGGACTAGTCTCGTCGCATGAGCAGTTCTTC CASSLGLVSSHEQFF TRBJ2-1 TRBV7-2 - -
TGTGCCAGCACGGCGGTAACCTACTATGGCTACACCTTC CASTAVTYYGYTF TRBJ1-2 TRBV2 once -
TGCGCCAGGACGGAACAGGGGCCACGCTGGGAGCAGTACTTC CARTEQGPRWEQYF TRBJ2-7 TRBV10-2 few TRBD1
TGCGCCAGCAGCACGGGACATCCCACAGATACGCAGTATTTT CASSTGHPTDTQYF TRBJ2-3 TRBV5-1 - -
TGCAGCGTTCATTGGTTGGAAGCCCCCGAAAAACTGTTTTTT CSVHWLEAPEKLFF TRBJ1-4 TRBV29-1 - -
TGTGCCACCAGTGAGCCGAAAGGGGTGGGCACAGATACGCAGTATTTT CATSEPKGVGTDTQYF TRBJ2-3 TRBV24-1 - -
TGTGCCAGCAGCCAAAGGAGCTATGGCTACACCTTC CASSQRSYGYTF TRBJ1-2 TRBV3-1/TRBV3-2 - -
TGTGCTAGTGGTTTGGGACAGGGGGAAACAGATACGCAGTATTTT CASGLGQGETDTQYF TRBJ2-3 TRBV12-5 - TRBD1
TGTGCCAGCAGCGACGGACCCCTTCCCGGGGAGCTGTTTTTT CASSDGPLPGELFF TRBJ2-2 TRBV7-2 - -
TGTGCCAGCAGTGAAAGGACAGCAAACTATGGCTACACCTTC CASSERTANYGYTF TRBJ1-2 TRBV2 - -
TGTGCCAGCAGCGATGACATCTACGAGCAGTACTTC CASSDDIYEQYF TRBJ2-7 TRBV7-6 - -
TGTGCCAGCAGGTGGGACAGGGGGAATCGGCAGCCCCAGCATTTT CASRWDRGNRQPQHF TRBJ1-5 TRBV6-5 - TRBD1
TGTGCCAGCAGCTCCCGGGGGAATGAGCAGTTCTTC CASSSRGNEQFF TRBJ2-1 TRBV7-3 - -
TGTGCCATCAGTGAGTCGTTGGTGGGCACTGAAGCTTTCTTT CAISESLVGTEAFF TRBJ1-1 TRBV10-3 - -
TGTGCCAGTAGTATAGGAGGGGGATGGAGCACAGATACGCAGTATTTT CASSIGGGWSTDTQYF TRBJ2-3 TRBV19 few -
TGTGCCAGCAGTGCCGGGACAGCCTCTGGAAACACCATATATTTT CASSAGTASGNTIYF TRBJ1-3 TRBV25-1 - TRBD1
TGCGCCAGCAGTGGGACAGGGGCCCGCTACGGCTACACCTTC CASSGTGARYGYTF TRBJ1-2 TRBV10-2 - TRBD1
TGTGCCACCAGCAGAGATGTAGTAGTCGGGGCTGTGTACGAGCAGTACTTC CATSRDVVVGAVYEQYF TRBJ2-7 TRBV15 - -
TGCGCCAGCAGCGGGGGAGCAGGTGAAAAACTGTTTTTT CASSGGAGEKLFF TRBJ1-4 TRBV5-1 - -
TGTGCCAGTAGTACACGGACAGGGAGCGAATTCTCTGGGGCCAACGTCCTGACTTTC CASSTRTGSEFSGANVLTF TRBJ2-6 TRBV19 - TRBD1
TGTGCCTGGAGTGTTATGGCCCAGGGCCGCAATCAGCCCCAGCATTTT CAWSVMAQGRNQPQHF TRBJ1-5 TRBV30 - -
TGTGCCAGCAGTGAAGCTATAGGGCTAGATACGCAGTATTTT CASSEAIGLDTQYF TRBJ2-3 TRBV6-1 - -
TGTGCCAGCAGGGAGGGTGGAATCGATACGCAGTATTTT CASREGGIDTQYF TRBJ2-3 TRBV2 few -
TGCGCCAGCAGCTTGGAACGGCTATTCGGCAATGAGCAGTTCTTC CASSLERLFGNEQFF TRBJ2-1 TRBV5-1 - -
TGTGCCAGCAGCTCCGGGACAGCTCCCCCCCTCCACTTT CASSSGTAPPLHF TRBJ1-6 TRBV5-5 - TRBD1